These 10 T cell receptor beta chains came from one sample sequenced in a study of blood T cell repertoires in COVID-19. The assay was immunoSEQ multiplex PCR, and TCRdb's table has in-frame clones only and misses some. The data show roughly 200,000 clones, 86% seen once. The sample comprised peripheral blood. All receptors derive from a woman aged 30 to 39 with active or convalescent COVID-19.

On this clone: Germline is not matched at one junction end, which may reflect a read error. The chain couples TRBV6-1 to TRBJ1-1; D is unresolved. The CDR3 loop spans 12 amino acids. The V gene's germline CDR1 is MNHNS and CDR2 SASEGT. This CDR3 reads CATSPVNTEAFF. CDR3 DNA: TGTGCCACCAGTCCCGTGAACACTGAAGCTTTCTTT.

This clone was observed a single time. J is TRBJ2-7 and V is TRBV11-2, with 8 bases fitting TRBD2. Per germline, CDR1 SGHAT and CDR2 FQNNGV. This CDR3 contains 16 residues. The ends lost 0 bases at V and 3 bases at J; junction bases unmatched: 7. CDR3 coding DNA: TGTGCCAGCAGCTTAGATGGATTAACTAGCGGCTACGAGCAGTACTTC. The encoded protein is CASSLDGLTSGYEQYF.

The rearrangement uses TRBV2 and TRBJ1-1; 7 bases line up with TRBD1. V gave up 11 bases and J gave up 4 bases; unmatched junction bases: 10. There are 13 residues in the CDR3. The germline CDR1 and CDR2 sequences are SNHLY and FYNNEI. CDR3 DNA: TGTGCCGGAAGGCAGGGGGAAGGCACTGAAGCTTTCTTT. Translated: CAGRQGEGTEAFF.

J is TRBJ1-4 and V is TRBV19; 9 bases are shared with TRBD1. The junction had 8 bases not matched to a gene; V was cut back by 5 bases and J by 4 bases. The CDR3 runs to 16 residues. Germline loops: CDR1 LNHDA, CDR2 SQIVND (reference sequence). CDR3 coding DNA: TGTGCCAGTAGTTCACCCGGGACAGGGAGTAATGAAAAACTGTTTTTT. This sequence encodes CASSSPGTGSNEKLFF.

The chain uses TRBV5-1 and TRBJ2-2, with TRBD2 identical over 10 bases. Looked up from germline, CDR1 is SGHRS and CDR2 is YFSETQ. The CDR3 runs to 16 residues. J was trimmed by 6 bases and V by 0 bases; bases with no gene match: 5. CDR3 nucleotide sequence: TGCGCCAGCAGCTTGGTCCCTAGCGGGAGCGCCGGGGAGCTGTTTTTT. This sequence encodes CASSLVPSGSAGELFF.

This clone was counted only a few times. This sequence joins TRBV24-1 and TRBJ1-1; no firm D call. The germline CDR1 and CDR2 sequences are KGHDR and SFDVKD. The CDR3 runs to 14 residues. The V end lost 7 bases, the J end lost 0 bases, and 11 bases lay between the germline ends. Here the CDR3 DNA reads TGTGCCACCAGGATAGGCGGCCTGAACACTGAAGCTTTCTTT. It specifies CATRIGGLNTEAFF.

The gene calls are TRBV5-4 and TRBJ1-1, with D possibly being TRBD1 (6 bases). Germline V gives CDR1 SGHNT, CDR2 YYREEE (reference sequence). This CDR3 is built from 16 residues. Trimming left V 4 bases short and J 6 bases short, with 22 bases between. The CDR3: CASSDGGQGVGAEAFF. The CDR3, as DNA: TGTGCCAGCAGCGACGGGGGGCAGGGCGTCGGGGCTGAAGCTTTCTTT.

V usage is TRBV5-1 and J usage is TRBJ2-3, with D possibly being TRBD2 (5 bases). The germline CDR1 and CDR2 sequences are SGHRS and YFSETQ. V was pared by 4 bases and J by 2 bases, with 11 bases between. The CDR3 extends over 14 amino acids. In DNA, the CDR3 is TGCGCCAGCAGCCGGCTAGCTGTCACAGATACGCAGTATTTT. Translating it yields CASSRLAVTDTQYF.

The table lists this clone with a count of one. The chain carries TRBV18 and TRBJ2-3, with TRBD2 identical over 8 bases. The ends lost 5 bases at V and 1 base at J; junction bases unmatched: 8. Germline CDR1 and CDR2: KGHSH and LQKENI. The CDR3 is 16 residues long. CDR3 coding DNA: TGTGCCAGCTCAGTTTCCGGACTAGCTGGCACAGATACGCAGTATTTT. Translated, it gives CASSVSGLAGTDTQYF.

V gene TRBV11-2 combines with J gene TRBJ2-3, with TRBD1 identical over 11 bases. CDR1 and CDR2 (germline): SGHAT, FQNNGV. V was clipped by 4 bases and J by 3 bases; unmatched bases: 3. The CDR3 totals 15 residues. The CDR3 bases are TGTGCCAGCAGCTGGACAGGGGGCCCTACAGATACGCAGTATTTT. Amino acid sequence: CASSWTGGPTDTQYF. Filled out from reference TRBV11-2 and TRBJ2-3, the complete variable domain reads EAGVAQSPRYKIIEKRQSVAFWCNPISGHATLYWYQQILGQGPKLLIQFQNNGVVDDSQLPKDRFSAERLKGVDSTLKIQPAKLEDSAVYLCASSWTGGPTDTQYFGPGTRLTVL.